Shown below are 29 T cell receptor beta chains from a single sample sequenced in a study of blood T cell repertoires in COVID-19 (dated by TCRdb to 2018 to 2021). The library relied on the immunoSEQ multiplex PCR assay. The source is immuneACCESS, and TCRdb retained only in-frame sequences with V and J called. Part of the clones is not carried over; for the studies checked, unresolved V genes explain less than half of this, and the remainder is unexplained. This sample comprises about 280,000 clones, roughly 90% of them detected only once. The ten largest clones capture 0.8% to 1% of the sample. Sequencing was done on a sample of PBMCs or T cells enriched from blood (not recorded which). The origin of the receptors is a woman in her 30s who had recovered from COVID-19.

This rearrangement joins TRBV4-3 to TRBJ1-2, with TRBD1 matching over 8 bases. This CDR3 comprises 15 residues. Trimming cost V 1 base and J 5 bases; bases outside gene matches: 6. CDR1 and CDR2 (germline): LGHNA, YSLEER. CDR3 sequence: CASSQGQQGGYGYTF. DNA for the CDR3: TGCGCCAGCAGCCAAGGGCAACAGGGGGGATATGGCTACACCTTC.

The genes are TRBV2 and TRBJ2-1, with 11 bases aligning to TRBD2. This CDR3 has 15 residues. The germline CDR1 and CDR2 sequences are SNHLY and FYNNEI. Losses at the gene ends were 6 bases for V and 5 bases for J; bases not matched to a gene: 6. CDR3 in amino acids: CASSSGTSGNNEQFF. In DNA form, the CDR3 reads TGTGCCAGCAGCTCCGGGACTAGCGGCAACAATGAGCAGTTCTTC.

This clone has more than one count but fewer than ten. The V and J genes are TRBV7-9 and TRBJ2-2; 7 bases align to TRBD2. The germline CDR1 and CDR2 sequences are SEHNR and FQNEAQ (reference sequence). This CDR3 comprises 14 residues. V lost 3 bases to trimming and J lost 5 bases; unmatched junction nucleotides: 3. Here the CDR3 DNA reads TGTGCCAGCAGCTTCGGGGGGTCGACCGGGGAGCTGTTTTTT. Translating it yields CASSFGGSTGELFF.

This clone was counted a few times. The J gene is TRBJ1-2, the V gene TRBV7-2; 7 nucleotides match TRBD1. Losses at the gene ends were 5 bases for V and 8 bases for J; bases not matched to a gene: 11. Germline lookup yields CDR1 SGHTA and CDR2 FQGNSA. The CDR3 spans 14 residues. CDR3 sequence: CASSTRQGGPGYTF. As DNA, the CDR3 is TGTGCCAGCAGCACCCGACAGGGCGGGCCGGGCTACACCTTC.

The CDR3 loop reads CASSYPTGTRTEAFF. The CDR3 DNA follows: TGTGCCAGCAGCTATCCGACAGGGACGCGCACTGAAGCTTTCTTT. V gene TRBV5-4 combines with J gene TRBJ1-1; 7 bases are a match to TRBD1. Germline V lookup: CDR1 SGHNT, CDR2 YYREEE (reference sequence). V lost 3 bases and J lost 4; bases outside the gene matches: 9. CDR3 length: 15 amino acids.

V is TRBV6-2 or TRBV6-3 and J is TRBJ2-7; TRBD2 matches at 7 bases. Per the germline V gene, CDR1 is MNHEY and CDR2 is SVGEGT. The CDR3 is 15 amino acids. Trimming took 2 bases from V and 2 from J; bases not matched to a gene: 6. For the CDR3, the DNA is TGTGCCAGCAGTTACGGGACTATATACACCTACGAGCAGTACTTC. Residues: CASSYGTIYTYEQYF.

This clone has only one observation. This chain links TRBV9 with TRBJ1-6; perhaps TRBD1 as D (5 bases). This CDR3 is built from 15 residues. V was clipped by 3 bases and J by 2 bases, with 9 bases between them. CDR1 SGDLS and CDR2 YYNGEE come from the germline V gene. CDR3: CASSAGFTYNSPLHF. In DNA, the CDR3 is TGTGCCAGCAGCGCAGGGTTCACCTATAATTCACCCCTCCACTTT.

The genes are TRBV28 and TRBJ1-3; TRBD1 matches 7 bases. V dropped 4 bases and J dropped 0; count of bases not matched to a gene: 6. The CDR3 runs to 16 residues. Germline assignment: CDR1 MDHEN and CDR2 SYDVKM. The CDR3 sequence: CASSSHPGGSGNTIYF. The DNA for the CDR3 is TGTGCCAGCAGTTCCCATCCAGGGGGCTCTGGAAACACCATATATTTT.

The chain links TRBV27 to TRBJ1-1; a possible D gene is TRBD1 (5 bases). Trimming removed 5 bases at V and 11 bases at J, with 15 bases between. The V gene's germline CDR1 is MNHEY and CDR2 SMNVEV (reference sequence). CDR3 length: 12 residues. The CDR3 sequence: CASSHGGGRAFF. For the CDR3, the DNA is TGTGCCAGCAGTCATGGGGGGGGACGGGCTTTCTTT.

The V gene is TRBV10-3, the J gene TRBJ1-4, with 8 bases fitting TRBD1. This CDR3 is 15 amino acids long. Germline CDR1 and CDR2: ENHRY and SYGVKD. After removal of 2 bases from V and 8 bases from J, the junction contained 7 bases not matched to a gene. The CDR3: CAISEPGQVEEKLFF. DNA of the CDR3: TGTGCCATCAGTGAGCCGGGACAGGTCGAGGAAAAACTGTTTTTT.

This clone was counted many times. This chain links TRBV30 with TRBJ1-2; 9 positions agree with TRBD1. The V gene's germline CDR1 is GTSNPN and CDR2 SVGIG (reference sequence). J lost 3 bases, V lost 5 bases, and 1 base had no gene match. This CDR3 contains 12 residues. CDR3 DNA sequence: TGTGCCTGGGGGGACAGGGACTATGGCTACACCTTC. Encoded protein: CAWGDRDYGYTF.

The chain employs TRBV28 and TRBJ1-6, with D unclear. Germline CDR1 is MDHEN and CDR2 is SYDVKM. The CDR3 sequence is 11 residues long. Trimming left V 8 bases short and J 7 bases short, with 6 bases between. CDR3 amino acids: CASRSNSPLHF. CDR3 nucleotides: TGTGCCAGCCGGTCGAATTCACCCCTCCACTTT.

The CDR3 DNA reads TGTGCCAGCAGCTTAGCAATGGGGCTACAGGTTACCTATTCACCCCTCCACTTT. Translated, it gives CASSLAMGLQVTYSPLHF. V is TRBV11-2 and J is TRBJ1-6; maybe TRBD1 (5 bases). From germline, CDR1 is SGHAT and CDR2 FQNNGV. V gave up 1 base and J gave up 8 bases, with 21 bases separating them. The CDR3 is 18 residues long.

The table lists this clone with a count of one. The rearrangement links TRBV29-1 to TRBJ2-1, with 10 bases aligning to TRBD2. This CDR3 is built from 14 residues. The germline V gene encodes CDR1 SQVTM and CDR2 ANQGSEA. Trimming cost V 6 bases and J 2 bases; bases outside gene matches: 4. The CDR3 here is CSVAGLAAYNEQFF. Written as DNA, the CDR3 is TGCAGCGTCGCTGGACTAGCGGCCTACAATGAGCAGTTCTTC.

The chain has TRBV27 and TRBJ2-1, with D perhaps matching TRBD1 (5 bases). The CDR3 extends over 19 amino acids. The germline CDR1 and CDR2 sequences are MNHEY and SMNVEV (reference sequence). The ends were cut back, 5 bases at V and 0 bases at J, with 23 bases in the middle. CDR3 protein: CASSLQLRVPGTSYNEQFF. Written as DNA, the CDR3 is TGTGCCAGCAGTCTTCAACTCAGGGTTCCAGGAACCTCCTACAATGAGCAGTTCTTC.

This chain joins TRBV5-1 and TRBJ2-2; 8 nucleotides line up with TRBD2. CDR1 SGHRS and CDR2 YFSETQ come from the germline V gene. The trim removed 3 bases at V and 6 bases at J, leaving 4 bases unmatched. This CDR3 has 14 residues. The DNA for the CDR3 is TGCGCCAGCAGCTATATCGGGGGGGCCGGGGAGCTGTTTTTT. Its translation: CASSYIGGAGELFF.

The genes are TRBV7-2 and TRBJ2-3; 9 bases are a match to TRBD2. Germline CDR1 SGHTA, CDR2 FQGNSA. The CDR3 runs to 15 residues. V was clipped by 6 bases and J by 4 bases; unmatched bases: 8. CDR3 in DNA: TGTGCCAGCAGGTCCGCGGGGGGGCCAGCAGATACGCAGTATTTT. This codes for CASRSAGGPADTQYF.

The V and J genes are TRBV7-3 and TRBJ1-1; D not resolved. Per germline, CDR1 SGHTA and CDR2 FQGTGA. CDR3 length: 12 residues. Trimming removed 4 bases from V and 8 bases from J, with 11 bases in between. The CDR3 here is CASSSRVREAFF. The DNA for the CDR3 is TGTGCCAGCAGCTCCCGGGTCCGGGAAGCTTTCTTT.

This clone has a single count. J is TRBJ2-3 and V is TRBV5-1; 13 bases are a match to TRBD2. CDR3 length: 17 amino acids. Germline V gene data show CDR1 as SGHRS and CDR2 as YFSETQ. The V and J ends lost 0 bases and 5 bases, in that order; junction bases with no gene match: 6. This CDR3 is CASSLATSGRVGDTQYF. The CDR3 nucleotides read TGCGCCAGCAGCTTGGCAACTAGCGGGAGGGTCGGAGATACGCAGTATTTT. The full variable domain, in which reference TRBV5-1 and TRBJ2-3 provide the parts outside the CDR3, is KAGVTQTPRYLIKTRGQQVTLSCSPISGHRSVSWYQQTPGQGLQFLFEYFSETQRNKGNFPGRFSGRQFSNSRSEMNVSTLELGDSALYLCASSLATSGRVGDTQYFGPGTRLTVL.

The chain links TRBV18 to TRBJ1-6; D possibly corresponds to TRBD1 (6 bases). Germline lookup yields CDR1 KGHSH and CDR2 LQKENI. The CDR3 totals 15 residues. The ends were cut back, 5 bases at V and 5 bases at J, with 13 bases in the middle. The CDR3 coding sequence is TGTGCCAGCTCATACGGGACACCGGATAATTCACCCCTCCACTTT. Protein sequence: CASSYGTPDNSPLHF.

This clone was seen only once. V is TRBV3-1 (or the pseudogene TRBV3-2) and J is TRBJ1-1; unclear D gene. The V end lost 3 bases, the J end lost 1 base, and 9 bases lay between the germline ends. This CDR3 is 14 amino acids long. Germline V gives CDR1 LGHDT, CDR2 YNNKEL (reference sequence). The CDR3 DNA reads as TGTGCCAGCAGCCAGTTTGGAGGGAACACTGAAGCTTTCTTT. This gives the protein CASSQFGGNTEAFF.

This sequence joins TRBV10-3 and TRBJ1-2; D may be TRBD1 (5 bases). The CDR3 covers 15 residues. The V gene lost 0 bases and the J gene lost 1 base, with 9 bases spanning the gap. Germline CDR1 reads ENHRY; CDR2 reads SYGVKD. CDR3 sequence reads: CAISESNGGNYGYTF. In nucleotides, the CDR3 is TGTGCCATCAGTGAGTCGAACGGGGGTAACTATGGCTACACCTTC.

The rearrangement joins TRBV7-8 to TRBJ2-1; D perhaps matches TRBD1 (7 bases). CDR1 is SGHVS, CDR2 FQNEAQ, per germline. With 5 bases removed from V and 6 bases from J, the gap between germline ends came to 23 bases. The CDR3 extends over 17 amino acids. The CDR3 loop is CASSPSSWRDSINEQFF. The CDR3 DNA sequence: TGTGCCAGCAGCCCATCTAGCTGGCGGGACAGCATCAATGAGCAGTTCTTC.

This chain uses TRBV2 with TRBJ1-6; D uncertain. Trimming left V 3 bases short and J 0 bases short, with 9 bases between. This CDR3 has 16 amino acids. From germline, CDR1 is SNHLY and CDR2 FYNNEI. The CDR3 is CASSEVSSSYNSPLHF. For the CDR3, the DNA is TGTGCCAGCAGTGAGGTTAGCAGCTCCTATAATTCACCCCTCCACTTT.

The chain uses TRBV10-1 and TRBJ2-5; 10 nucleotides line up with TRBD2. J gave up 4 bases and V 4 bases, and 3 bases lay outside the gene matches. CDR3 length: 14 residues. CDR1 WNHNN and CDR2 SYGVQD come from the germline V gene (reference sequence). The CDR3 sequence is CASSAAGGRETQYF. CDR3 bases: TGCGCCAGCAGTGCAGCGGGAGGGCGAGAGACCCAGTACTTC.

Here the CDR3 reads CASSEVGSPNPGQSVWDGELFF. CDR3 coding DNA: TGTGCCAGCAGTGAAGTCGGCTCGCCCAACCCAGGACAATCAGTGTGGGACGGGGAGCTGTTTTTT. The rearrangement joins TRBV6-1 to TRBJ2-2; maybe TRBD1 (5 bases). Trimming cost V 1 base and J 7 bases, with 34 bases left between them. Germline V CDR1 and CDR2: MNHNS, SASEGT. This CDR3 region has 22 residues.

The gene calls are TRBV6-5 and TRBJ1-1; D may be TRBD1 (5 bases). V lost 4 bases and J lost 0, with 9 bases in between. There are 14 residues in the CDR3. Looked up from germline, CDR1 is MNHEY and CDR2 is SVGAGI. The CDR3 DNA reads TGTGCCAGCAGTTCGAACAGGTTGAACACTGAAGCTTTCTTT. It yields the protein CASSSNRLNTEAFF.

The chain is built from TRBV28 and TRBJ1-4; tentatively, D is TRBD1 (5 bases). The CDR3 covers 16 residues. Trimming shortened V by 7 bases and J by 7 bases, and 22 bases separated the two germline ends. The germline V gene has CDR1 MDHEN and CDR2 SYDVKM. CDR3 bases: TGTGCCAGCAACCCAATGAGGACCGGGCAGGGTGAAAAACTGTTTTTT. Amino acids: CASNPMRTGQGEKLFF. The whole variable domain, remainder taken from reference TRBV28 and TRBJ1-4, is DVKVTQSSRYLVKRTGEKVFLECVQDMDHENMFWYRQDPGLGLRLIYFSYDVKMKEKGDIPEGYSVSREKKERFSLILESASTNQTSMYLCASNPMRTGQGEKLFFGSGTQLSVL.

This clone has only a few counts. CDR3 residues: CATSHRDRGGGEAFF. The CDR3 DNA follows: TGTGCCACCAGCCACCGGGACAGGGGAGGGGGTGAAGCTTTCTTT. This chain uses TRBV15 with TRBJ1-1; TRBD1 agrees at 10 bases. This CDR3 comprises 15 residues. The J segment lost 7 bases and the V segment lost 5 bases, leaving 10 bases of the junction unmatched. Germline loops: CDR1 LNHNV, CDR2 YYDKDF (reference sequence). Together with reference TRBV15 and TRBJ1-1, the CDR3 gives the full variable domain: DAMVIQNPRYQVTQFGKPVTLSCSQTLNHNVMYWYQQKSSQAPKLLFHYYDKDFNNEADTPDNFQSRRPNTSFCFLDIRSPGLGDTAMYLCATSHRDRGGGEAFFGQGTRLTVV.